This T cell receptor (beta chain) comes out of a study of blood T cell repertoires in COVID-19 (dated by TCRdb to about 2020). Notes on the research overall: Samples covering the acute and convalescent phases of COVID-19 were provided by collaborators in the United States, Italy and Spain. Subjects who had been exposed to COVID-19, were actively infected with it, or had recovered from it provided the deeply sampled blood TCRbeta repertoires that made up the dataset. The samples were drawn from the first 160 participants of the ongoing ImmuneRACE study and from roughly 1,300 subjects provided by 6 global collaborators. A de-identified subject ID, COVID-19 status, age in years and sex were almost always included in the sample metadata. HLA class I and class II types, where available, came from metadata supplied by the sample provider rather than from assay-based typing. The repertoires were released in a freely available public database intended as a resource for research on the immune response to SARS-CoV-2. The prospective study material was composed of cDNA or gDNA derived from T cells, B-cell-depleted T cells, or PBMCs. Study-wide findings and limitations: How much clinical and demographic metadata was included differed by source and by participant, and the metadata was provided uncurated.

TCRbeta CDR3 regions were amplified from genomic DNA using the immunoSEQ Assay, a bias-controlled multiplex PCR. The original methods were these. Within the assay, amplification of reference gene primers was used to estimate how many nucleated cells each sample contained. Sequence reads were collapsed and filtered to measure the absolute abundance of every unique TCRbeta CDR3 rearrangement. Productive Simpson clonality was computed per sample as the square root of Simpson's diversity index over productive rearrangements. TCRdb stores this immuneACCESS table with in-frame sequences only. Part of the clones is absent; in the studies checked, under half of the shortfall reflects unresolved V genes, and no reason is known for the rest. The D gene and trimming were derived from the DNA, and the V and J assignments and clone size from that table. In this sample the table shows 150,000 to 200,000 clones, around four fifths of which occur a single time. Around 20% of the sample comes from the top ten.

On this clone: No cognate antigen has been identified for it. One base away there is no much larger clone; base qualities are not given.

Inclusive of the bounding cysteine and phenylalanine, the CDR3 is 14 residues long. The only DNA kept is the CDR3, 42 bases in frame from the first base. Based on the germline V gene, the CDR1 and CDR2 sequences are SQVTM and ANQGSEA. V was cut back by 0 bases and J by 5 bases, leaving a gap of 13 bases between them. The collaborating institutions used their own protocols to collect whole blood in K2EDTA tubes. For TCRbeta analysis, collaborators shipped samples in one of three forms: frozen whole blood, isolated PBMCs, or DNA extracted from either of those sample types. The TCR was taken from a woman older than 75 with acute or convalescent COVID-19. Sequencing input: peripheral blood. The rearrangement joined TRBV29-1 to TRBJ2-5; no confident D gene assignment can be made. The encoded CDR3 is CSVEEAVVEETQYF. The nucleotide sequence is given as TGCAGCGTTGAAGAAGCAGTGGTGGAGGAGACCCAGTACTTC.